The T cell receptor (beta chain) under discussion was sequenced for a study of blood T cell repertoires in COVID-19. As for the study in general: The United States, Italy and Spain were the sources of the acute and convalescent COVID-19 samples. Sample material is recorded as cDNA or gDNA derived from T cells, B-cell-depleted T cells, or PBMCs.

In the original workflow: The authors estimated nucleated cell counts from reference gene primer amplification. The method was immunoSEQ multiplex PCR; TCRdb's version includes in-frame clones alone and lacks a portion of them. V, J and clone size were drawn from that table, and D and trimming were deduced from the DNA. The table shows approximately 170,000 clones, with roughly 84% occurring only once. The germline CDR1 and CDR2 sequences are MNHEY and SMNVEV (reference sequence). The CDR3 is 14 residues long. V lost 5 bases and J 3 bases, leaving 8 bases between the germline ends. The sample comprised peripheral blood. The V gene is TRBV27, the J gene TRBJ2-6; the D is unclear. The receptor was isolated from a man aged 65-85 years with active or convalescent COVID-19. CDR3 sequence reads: CASSTSVGANVLTF. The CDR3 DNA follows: TGTGCCAGCAGTACCAGCGTTGGGGCCAACGTCCTGACTTTC. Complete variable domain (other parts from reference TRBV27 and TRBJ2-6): EAQVTQNPRYLITVTGKKLTVTCSQNMNHEYMSWYRQDPGLGLRQIYYSMNVEVTDKGDVPEGYKVSRKEKRNFPLILESPSPNQTSLYFCASSTSVGANVLTFGAGSRLTVL.